This TCR beta chain is drawn from a study of a mutant IDH1 vaccine in newly diagnosed glioma listed by TCRdb under 2021. About the investigation overall: Vaccination started 4-6 weeks after radiotherapy alone, or was given together with temozolomide cycles in the groups whose treatment included chemotherapy. Prior to enrollment, standard therapy consisting of radiotherapy alone, temozolomide alone, or radiochemotherapy with temozolomide had been administered to patients, with the combination being received by most patients. The week-35 safety follow-up took place at visit V12, and the week-47 end of study took place at visit V13. Six visits were used for peripheral blood collection: V03 (baseline), V05, V07, V10, V12 and V13. For exploratory analyses, longitudinal TCRB deep sequencing was carried out in more than 20 treated patients wherever samples were available. Of the 25 to 40 patients who were treated, about 60% were male and approximately 38% were female, and the mean age was roughly 40 years. Beyond this particular receptor, the publication reports: Pseudoprogression appeared unrelated to alterations in the top peripheral T cell clonotypes detected by TCRB sequencing. PBMC samples for TCRB deep sequencing were selected based on availability. The authors noted that analyses of patient blood samples could not be reproduced because of sample limitations. Across multiple MHC alleles, vaccine-induced immune responses were seen in 93.3% of patients.

As for this clone: Its cognate antigen has yet to be identified. No base qualities exist here, and no much larger clone lies one base off it.

The meaning of the sample's time point label: week 47, end of study. Each vaccine dose, consisting of 300 ug of a 20-mer mutant IDH1 peptide in Montanide, was administered subcutaneously with topical imiquimod. Patients received eight vaccinations in weeks 1, 3, 5, 7, 11, 15, 19 and 23, corresponding to visits V03 through V10. Newly diagnosed WHO grade 3 or 4 IDH1-mutant astrocytomas showing loss of nuclear ATRX were present in the donors. The samples were drawn from NOA16, a multicentre, single-arm, open-label phase I trial in Germany that tested a mutant IDH1 peptide vaccine in humans for the first time. Genomic DNA for TCRB sequencing was extracted from EDTA blood using the DNeasy Blood and Tissue Kit. Sequences MDHEN (CDR1) and SYDVKM (CDR2) are obtained from the germline V gene. Trimming removed 4 bases from V and 4 bases from J, leaving 14 bases between the germline ends. CDR3 length: 16 amino acids, cysteine to phenylalanine. Of all the DNA, just the CDR3 is kept, 48 bases in frame from base 1.

Library construction relied on the immunoSEQ multiplex PCR assay. Rearranged TCR beta chain sequences were amplified using the hsTCRB Kit according to the manufacturer's protocol. TCRB libraries were sequenced on an Illumina MiSeq. The study's own analysis went as follows. Demultiplexing, trimming and gene mapping were performed with the kit vendor's proprietary platform. TCRdb re-hosts the immuneACCESS table, in-frame sequences only. Its copies lack some clones; in the studies checked, an unresolved V gene accounts for under half of them, and the cause for the rest is not known. The V and J calls and the clone size are those of that table, but D and trimming were determined from the DNA. The sample has approximately 50,000 clones on record, around 83% of them singletons. Together, the top ten hold approximately 3.5% of the sample.

Recombination linked TRBV28 to TRBJ2-6; 5 matching bases give a weak D call of TRBD1. This receptor was identified in a woman aged 45-59 years with glioma. The source was PBMCs, collected from a glioma patient whose treatment included an IDH1 peptide vaccine. CDR3 reads: CASSSTRVSGANVLTF. The DNA sequence is TGTGCCAGCAGTTCAACCAGGGTGTCCGGGGCCAACGTCCTGACTTTC.